The sequence of this T cell receptor beta chain was determined in a study of shared T cell receptors in the human thymus (dated by TCRdb to about 2021). For context, the study as a whole: The study examined how self-reactive, shared T-cell receptor alpha chains are generated in the human thymus.

The library was prepared using the immunoSEQ multiplex PCR assay. TCRdb took this table from immuneACCESS and kept in-frame rearrangements with V and J called. Such tables lack part of the clones; where checked against another copy, unresolved V genes explain under half of the gap, and the rest is unexplained. In this sample the table shows roughly 410,000 clones, around 93% of which occur a single time. Together, the top ten hold about 0.02% of the sample. The cysteine opens and the phenylalanine closes a CDR3 of 13 amino acids. Only the CDR3 DNA is retained, 39 bases long and in frame from the first base. Deletion took 5 bases off V and 2 bases off J, with a span of 7 bases between the germline ends. According to the germline V gene (reference sequence), CDR1 reads LNHDA and CDR2 reads SQIVND. About this clone itself: Its antigen specificity is not known. It has no much larger one-base neighbor in the sample; base qualities were not kept.

This chain joins TRBV19 to TRBJ2-1, with the D gene not clear enough to name. The source is a human donor. The specimen was thymocytes. The CDR3 sequence is CASSPYPYNEQFF. The DNA sequence is TGTGCCAGTAGTCCCTACCCCTACAATGAGCAGTTCTTC.